The clone carrying this T cell receptor (beta chain) was recorded many times. As yet, its antigen is unknown. This entry belongs to a study of early T cells in non-severe SARS-CoV-2 infection. As for the study in general: Bulk RNA from unsorted whole blood was sequenced; chains were unpaired. Broader study findings: VDJdb-based matching was biased toward anti-spike CD8 responses and missed private and CD4 specificities.

Attachment of unique molecular identifiers was made to individual cDNA molecules. TCRdb independently ran MiXCR on the 5' RACE reads; one entry per CDR3 protein. The top ten clones hold approximately 10% of a sample with under 75,000 distinct CDR3 sequences, 12% of them seen once. The V and J ends lost 5 bases and 0 bases respectively, with 14 bases between them. Germline V gives CDR1 SGHAT, CDR2 FQNNGV. There are 16 residues in the CDR3. Material: whole blood. The chain joins TRBV11-2 to TRBJ2-4, with D perhaps matching TRBD2 (6 bases). This receptor was identified in an adult who was a healthcare worker with PCR-confirmed SARS-CoV-2 infection or an uninfected control (not recorded which). For the CDR3, the DNA is TGTGCCAGCAGCGGGGACTTCTCTTTAGCCAAAAACATTCAGTACTTC. Protein product: CASSGDFSLAKNIQYF.